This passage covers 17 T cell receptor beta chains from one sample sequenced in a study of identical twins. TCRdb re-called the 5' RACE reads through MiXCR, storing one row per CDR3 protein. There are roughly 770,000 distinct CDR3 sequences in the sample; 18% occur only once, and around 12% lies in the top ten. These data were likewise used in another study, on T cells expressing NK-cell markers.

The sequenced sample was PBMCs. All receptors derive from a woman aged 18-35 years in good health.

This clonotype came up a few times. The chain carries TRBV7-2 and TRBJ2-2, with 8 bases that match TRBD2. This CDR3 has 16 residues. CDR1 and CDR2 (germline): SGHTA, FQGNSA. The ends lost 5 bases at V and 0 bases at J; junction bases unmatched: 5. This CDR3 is CASSHILAANTGELFF. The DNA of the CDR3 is TGTGCCAGCAGCCACATACTAGCGGCGAACACCGGGGAGCTGTTTTTT.

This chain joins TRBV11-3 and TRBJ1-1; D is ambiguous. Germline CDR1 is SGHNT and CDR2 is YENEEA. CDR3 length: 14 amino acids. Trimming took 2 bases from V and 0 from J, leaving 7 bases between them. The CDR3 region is CASSLLSLNTEAFF. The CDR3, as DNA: TGTGCCAGCAGCTTACTATCGTTGAACACTGAAGCTTTCTTT.

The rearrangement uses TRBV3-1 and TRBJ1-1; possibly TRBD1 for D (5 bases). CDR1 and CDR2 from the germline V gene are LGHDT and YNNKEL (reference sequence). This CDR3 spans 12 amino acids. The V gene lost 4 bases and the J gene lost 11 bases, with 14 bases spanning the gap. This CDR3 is CASSPNPGEAFF. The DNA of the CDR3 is TGTGCCAGCAGCCCTAATCCGGGGGAGGCTTTCTTT.

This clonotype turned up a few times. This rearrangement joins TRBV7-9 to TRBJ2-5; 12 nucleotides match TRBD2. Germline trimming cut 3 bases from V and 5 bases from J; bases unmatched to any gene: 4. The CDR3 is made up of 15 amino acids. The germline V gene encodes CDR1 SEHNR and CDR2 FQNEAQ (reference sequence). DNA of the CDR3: TGTGCCAGCAGCTTGACTAGCGGGGGAGTGGAGACCCAGTACTTC. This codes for CASSLTSGGVETQYF.

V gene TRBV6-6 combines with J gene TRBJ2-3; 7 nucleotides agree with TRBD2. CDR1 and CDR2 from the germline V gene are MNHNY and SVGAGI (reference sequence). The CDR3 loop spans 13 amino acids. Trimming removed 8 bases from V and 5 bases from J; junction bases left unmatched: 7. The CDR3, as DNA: TGTGCCAGCGTGCCTCGGGGGGTAGATACGCAGTATTTT. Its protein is CASVPRGVDTQYF.

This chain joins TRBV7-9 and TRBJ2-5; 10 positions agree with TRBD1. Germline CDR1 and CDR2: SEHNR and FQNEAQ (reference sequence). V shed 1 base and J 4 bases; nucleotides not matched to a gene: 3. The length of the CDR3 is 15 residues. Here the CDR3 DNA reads TGTGCCAGCAGCTTAGGACAGGGGGCAGGAGAGACCCAGTACTTC. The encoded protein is CASSLGQGAGETQYF.

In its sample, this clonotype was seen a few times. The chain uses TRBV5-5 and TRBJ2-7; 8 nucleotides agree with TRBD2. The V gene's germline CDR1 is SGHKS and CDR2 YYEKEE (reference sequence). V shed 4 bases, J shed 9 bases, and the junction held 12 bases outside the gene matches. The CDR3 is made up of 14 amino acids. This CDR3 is CASSSPGLGLGQYF. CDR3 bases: TGTGCCAGCAGCAGTCCGGGACTAGGGTTGGGGCAGTACTTC. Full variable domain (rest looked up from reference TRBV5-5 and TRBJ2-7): DAGVTQSPTHLIKTRGQQVTLRCSPISGHKSVSWYQQVLGQGPQFIFQYYEKEERGRGNFPDRFSARQFPNYSSELNVNALLLGDSALYLCASSSPGLGLGQYFGPGTRLTVT.

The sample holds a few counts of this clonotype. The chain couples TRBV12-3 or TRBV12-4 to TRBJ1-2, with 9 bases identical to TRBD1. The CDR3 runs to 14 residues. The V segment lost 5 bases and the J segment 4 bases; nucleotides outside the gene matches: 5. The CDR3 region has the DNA TGTGCCAGCAGTCCTACAGGGGGCTCCTATGGCTACACCTTC. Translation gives CASSPTGGSYGYTF.

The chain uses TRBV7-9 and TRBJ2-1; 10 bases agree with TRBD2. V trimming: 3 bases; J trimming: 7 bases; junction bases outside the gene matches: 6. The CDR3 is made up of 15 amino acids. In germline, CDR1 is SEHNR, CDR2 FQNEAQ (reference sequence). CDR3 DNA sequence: TGTGCCAGCAGCTTCAGCGGGGGGGTCGGTAATGAGCAGTTCTTC. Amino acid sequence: CASSFSGGVGNEQFF.

Written as DNA, the CDR3 is TGTGCCAGCAGTTTCCTCCCTGGGAGCGGGAGTTACAATGAGCAGTTCTTC. This codes for CASSFLPGSGSYNEQFF. J is TRBJ2-1 and V is TRBV28; TRBD2 matches at 8 bases. The CDR3 totals 17 residues. Per the germline V gene, CDR1 is MDHEN and CDR2 is SYDVKM. After removal of 3 bases from V and 4 bases from J, the junction contained 11 bases not matched to a gene.

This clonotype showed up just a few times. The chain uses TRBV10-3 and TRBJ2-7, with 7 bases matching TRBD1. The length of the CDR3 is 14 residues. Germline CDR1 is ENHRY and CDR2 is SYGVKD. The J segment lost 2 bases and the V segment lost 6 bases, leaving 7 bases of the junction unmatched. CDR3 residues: CAISPTGYPYEQYF. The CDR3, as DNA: TGTGCCATCAGCCCGACAGGGTATCCCTACGAGCAGTACTTC.

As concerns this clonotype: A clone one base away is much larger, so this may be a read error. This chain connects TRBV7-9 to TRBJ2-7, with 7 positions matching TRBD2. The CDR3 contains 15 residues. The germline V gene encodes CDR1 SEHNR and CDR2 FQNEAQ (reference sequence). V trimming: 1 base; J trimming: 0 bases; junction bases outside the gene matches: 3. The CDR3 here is CASSLDLAVSYEQYF. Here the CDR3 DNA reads TGTGCCAGCAGCTTAGACCTAGCGGTCTCCTACGAGCAGTACTTC.

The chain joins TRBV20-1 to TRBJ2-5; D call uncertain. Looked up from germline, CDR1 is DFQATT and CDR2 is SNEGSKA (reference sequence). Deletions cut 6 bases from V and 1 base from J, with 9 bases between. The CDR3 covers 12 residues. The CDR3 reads CSAPIVQETQYF. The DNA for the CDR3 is TGCAGTGCCCCGATTGTCCAAGAGACCCAGTACTTC.

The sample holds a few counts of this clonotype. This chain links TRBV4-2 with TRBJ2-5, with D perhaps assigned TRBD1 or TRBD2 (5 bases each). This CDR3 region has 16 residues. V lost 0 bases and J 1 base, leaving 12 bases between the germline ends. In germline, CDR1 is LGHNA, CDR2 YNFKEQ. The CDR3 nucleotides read TGTGCCAGCAGCCAAGATTTGGGGACCGTCCAAGAGACCCAGTACTTC. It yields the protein CASSQDLGTVQETQYF.

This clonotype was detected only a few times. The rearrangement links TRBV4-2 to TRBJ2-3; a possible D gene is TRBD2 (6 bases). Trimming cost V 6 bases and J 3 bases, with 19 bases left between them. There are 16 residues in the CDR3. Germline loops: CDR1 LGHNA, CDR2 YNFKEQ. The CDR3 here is CASRLYGRNRTDTQYF. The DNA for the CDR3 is TGTGCCAGCAGACTCTACGGGAGAAACCGGACAGATACGCAGTATTTT.

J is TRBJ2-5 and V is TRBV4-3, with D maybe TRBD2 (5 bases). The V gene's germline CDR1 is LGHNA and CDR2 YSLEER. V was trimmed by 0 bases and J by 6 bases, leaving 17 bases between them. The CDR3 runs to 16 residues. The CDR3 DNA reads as TGCGCCAGCAGCCAAGAACCTAGCTTAAGTGGTCAGACCCAGTACTTC. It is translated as CASSQEPSLSGQTQYF.

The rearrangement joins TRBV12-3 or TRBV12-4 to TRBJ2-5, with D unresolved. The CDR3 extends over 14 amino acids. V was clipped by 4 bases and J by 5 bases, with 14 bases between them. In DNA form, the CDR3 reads TGTGCCAGCAGTTCAGCACTGGCGTGGGAGACCCAGTACTTC. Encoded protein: CASSSALAWETQYF.